The TCR beta chain described here comes from a study of cytomegalovirus exposure and HLA in healthy donors. Study-wide results and limits: Presence/absence analyses treated sequencing depth as roughly uniform across donors. The authors later found most CMV-associated TCR beta chains appeared HLA-restricted. Researchers catalogued roughly 150 TCR beta chains as cytomegalovirus-associated. Rates of TCR association differed by HLA locus in a later analysis, with DRB1 highest and HLA-C lowest.

A multiplex PCR was run with 60 Vbeta primers and 13 Jbeta primers. Only in-frame clones appear in the TCRdb table, and some are missing; sequencing was by immunoSEQ multiplex PCR. The sample lists approximately 160,000 clones, 75% to 80% occurring once. Concerning this clone itself: The antigen remains undetermined.

The CDR3 sequence is 13 residues long. Trimming took off 1 base at V and 8 bases at J, with 11 bases between the two ends. Germline V gene lookup returns CDR1 SGHTA and CDR2 FQGNSA. This chain connects TRBV7-2 to TRBJ1-1, with TRBD1 as a possible D gene (5 bases). The source is a woman between 35 and 50 years old in good health and CMV-seropositive. The sequencing sample was made of PBMCs. The CDR3 region has the DNA TGTGCCAGCAGCTTAGGACGATCAGGGGAAGCTTTCTTT. Translating it yields CASSLGRSGEAFF.